The 7 T cell receptor beta chains reported below all come from one sample, sequenced in a study of cytomegalovirus exposure and HLA in healthy donors (dated by TCRdb to about 2017). The protocol used for the library was the immunoSEQ multiplex PCR assay. For the multiplex PCR, a mixture combining 60 forward primers for TCR Vbeta segments and 13 reverse primers for TCR Jbeta segments was used. The source is immuneACCESS, and TCRdb retained only in-frame sequences with V and J called. Part of the clones is not carried over; for the studies checked, unresolved V genes explain less than half of this, and the remainder is unexplained. The sample profile shows about 200,000 clones; 70% to 80% of them were found once. Over 1.5% of the sample is held by the ten biggest clonotypes. Sequences were obtained from PBMCs. The receptors originated from a girl between 5 and 17 years old in good health and CMV-seropositive.

This clone appeared once. The CDR3 nucleotides are TGTGCCGGCTCCCTGCGGGGGGCAGAGACCCAGTACTTC. This translates into CAGSLRGAETQYF. The chain couples TRBV11-3 to TRBJ2-5; 8 bases match TRBD2. Germline assignment: CDR1 SGHNT and CDR2 YENEEA. Losses at the gene ends were 11 bases for V and 4 bases for J; bases not matched to a gene: 9. This CDR3 spans 13 amino acids.

The rearrangement links TRBV5-5 to TRBJ1-1, with TRBD1 identical over 7 bases. V was clipped by 4 bases and J by 0 bases; unmatched bases: 15. This CDR3 has 18 residues. In germline, CDR1 is SGHKS, CDR2 YYEKEE (reference sequence). The CDR3 DNA is TGTGCCAGCAGCGCCGCTGGGTGGGACAGATTCATGAACACTGAAGCTTTCTTT. Translation: CASSAAGWDRFMNTEAFF.

The chain links TRBV18 to TRBJ2-1, with 7 bases lining up with TRBD1. V lost 2 bases, J lost 3 bases, and 7 bases stayed unmatched. The CDR3 extends over 16 amino acids. Germline CDR1 KGHSH, CDR2 LQKENI. CDR3 nucleotides: TGTGCCAGCTCACCATTCGGGACAGAAGGCTACAATGAGCAGTTCTTC. Translation gives CASSPFGTEGYNEQFF.

This clone was seen a few times. This chain links TRBV10-3 with TRBJ2-3; 9 bases line up with TRBD1. The CDR3 is 19 amino acids. V was clipped by 10 bases and J by 3 bases; unmatched bases: 23. The germline CDR1 and CDR2 sequences are ENHRY and SYGVKD. The CDR3 sequence: CATPWSWTGALGTTDTQYF. The CDR3 DNA is TGTGCCACGCCATGGAGCTGGACAGGGGCCCTAGGGACGACAGATACGCAGTATTTT.

The chain employs TRBV7-9 and TRBJ1-2, with D hard to call. The CDR3 extends over 12 amino acids. Trimming shortened V by 11 bases and J by 8 bases, and 18 bases separated the two germline ends. The germline CDR1 and CDR2 sequences are SEHNR and FQNEAQ (reference sequence). CDR3 sequence (DNA): TGTGCCCCACCGAACCTCCGAGGGGGCTACACCTTC. It specifies CAPPNLRGGYTF.

Worth noting for this clone: Other DNA sequences in the sample encode the same CDR3. V gene TRBV18 combines with J gene TRBJ1-5; TRBD1 aligns across 7 bases. This CDR3 has 13 residues. V was pared by 3 bases and J by 4 bases, with 0 bases of the junction left unmatched. Germline V gene data show CDR1 as KGHSH and CDR2 as LQKENI. DNA for the CDR3: TGTGCCAGCTCACCGGACAGGAATCAGCCCCAGCATTTT. This encodes CASSPDRNQPQHF.

The rearrangement uses TRBV7-2 and TRBJ1-6, with a weak D call TRBD1 (5 bases). The length of the CDR3 is 17 residues. Germline values: CDR1 SGHTA, CDR2 FQGNSA. V gave up 1 base and J gave up 5 bases, with 15 bases separating them. CDR3: CASSLVEGKMNNSPLHF. In nucleotides, the CDR3 is TGTGCCAGCAGCTTAGTGGAGGGGAAGATGAATAATTCACCCCTCCACTTT.